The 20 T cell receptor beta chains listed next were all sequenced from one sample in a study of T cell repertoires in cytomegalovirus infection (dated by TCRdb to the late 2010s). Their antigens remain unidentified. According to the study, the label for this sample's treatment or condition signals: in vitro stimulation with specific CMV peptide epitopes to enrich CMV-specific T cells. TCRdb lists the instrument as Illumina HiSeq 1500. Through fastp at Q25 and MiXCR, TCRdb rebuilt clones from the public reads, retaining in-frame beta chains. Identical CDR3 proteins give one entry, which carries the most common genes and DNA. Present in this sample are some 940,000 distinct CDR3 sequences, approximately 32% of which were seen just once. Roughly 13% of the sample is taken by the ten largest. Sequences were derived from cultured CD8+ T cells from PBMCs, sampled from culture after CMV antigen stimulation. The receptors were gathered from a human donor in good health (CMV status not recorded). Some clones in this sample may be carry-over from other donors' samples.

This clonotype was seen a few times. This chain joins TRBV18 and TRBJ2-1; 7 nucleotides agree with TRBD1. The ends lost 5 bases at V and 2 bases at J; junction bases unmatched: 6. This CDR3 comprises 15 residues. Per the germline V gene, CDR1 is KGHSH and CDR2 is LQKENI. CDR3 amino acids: CASSLEGATYNEQFF. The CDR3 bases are TGTGCCAGCTCATTAGAGGGGGCAACCTACAATGAGCAGTTCTTC.

For the CDR3, the DNA is TGTGCCAGCAGCTATTTGGACGTGGTGAACACTGAAGCTTTCTTT. Translation: CASSYLDVVNTEAFF. The chain carries TRBV27 and TRBJ1-1; unclear D gene. The length of the CDR3 is 15 residues. V was shortened by 6 bases and J by 0 bases, with 14 bases between the two germline ends. From germline, CDR1 is MNHEY and CDR2 SMNVEV (reference sequence).

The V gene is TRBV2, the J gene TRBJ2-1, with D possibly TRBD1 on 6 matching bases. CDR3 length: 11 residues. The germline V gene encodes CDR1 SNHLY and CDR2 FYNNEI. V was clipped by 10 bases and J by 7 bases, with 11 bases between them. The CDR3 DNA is TGTGCCACCCATAGGGGGAATGAGCAGTTCTTC. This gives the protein CATHRGNEQFF.

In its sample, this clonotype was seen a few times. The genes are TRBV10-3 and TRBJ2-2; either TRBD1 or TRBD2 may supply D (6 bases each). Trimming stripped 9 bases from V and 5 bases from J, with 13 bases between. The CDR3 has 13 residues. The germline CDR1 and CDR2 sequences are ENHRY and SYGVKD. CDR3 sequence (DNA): TGTGCCATACAACAGGGAGGAACCGGGGAGCTGTTTTTT. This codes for CAIQQGGTGELFF.

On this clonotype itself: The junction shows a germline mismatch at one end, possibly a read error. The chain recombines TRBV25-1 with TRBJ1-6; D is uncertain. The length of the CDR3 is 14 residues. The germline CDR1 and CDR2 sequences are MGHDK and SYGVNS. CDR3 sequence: CASGSGFYNSPLHF. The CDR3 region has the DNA TGTGCCAGCGGGTCCGGATTCTATAATTCACCCCTCCATTTT.

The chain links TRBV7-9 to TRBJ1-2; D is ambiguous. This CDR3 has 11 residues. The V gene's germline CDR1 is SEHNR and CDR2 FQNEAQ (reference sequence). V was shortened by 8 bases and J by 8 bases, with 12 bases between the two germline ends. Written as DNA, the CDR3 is TGTGCCAGCCCTTCGAAAAACGGCTACACCTTC. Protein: CASPSKNGYTF.

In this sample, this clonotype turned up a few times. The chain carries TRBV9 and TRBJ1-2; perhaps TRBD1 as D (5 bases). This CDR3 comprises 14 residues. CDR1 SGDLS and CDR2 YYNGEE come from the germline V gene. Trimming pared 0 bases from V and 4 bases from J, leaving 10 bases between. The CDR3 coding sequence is TGTGCCAGCAGCGTAGCCGGGACTTCCTATGGCTACACCTTC. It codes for CASSVAGTSYGYTF.

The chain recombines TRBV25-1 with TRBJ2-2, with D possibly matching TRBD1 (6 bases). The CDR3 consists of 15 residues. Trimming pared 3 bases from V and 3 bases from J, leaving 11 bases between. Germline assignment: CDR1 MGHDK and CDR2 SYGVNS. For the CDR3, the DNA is TGTGCCAGCAGTGATCGGCAGGGGTACACCGGGGAGCTGTTTTTT. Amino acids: CASSDRQGYTGELFF.

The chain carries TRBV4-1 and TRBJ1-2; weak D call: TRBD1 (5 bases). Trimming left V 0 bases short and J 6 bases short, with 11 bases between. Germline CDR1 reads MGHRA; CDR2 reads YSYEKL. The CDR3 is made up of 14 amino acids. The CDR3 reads CASSQDPRVDGYTF. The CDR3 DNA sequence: TGCGCCAGCAGCCAAGATCCCAGGGTTGATGGCTACACCTTC.

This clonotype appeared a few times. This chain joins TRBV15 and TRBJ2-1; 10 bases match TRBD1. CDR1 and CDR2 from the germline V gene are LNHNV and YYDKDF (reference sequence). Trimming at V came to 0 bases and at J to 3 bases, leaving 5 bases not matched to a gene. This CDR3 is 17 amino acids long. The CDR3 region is CATSRERTGGIYNEQFF. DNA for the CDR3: TGTGCCACCAGCAGAGAACGGACAGGGGGGATCTACAATGAGCAGTTCTTC. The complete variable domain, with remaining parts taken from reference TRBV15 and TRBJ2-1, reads DAMVIQNPRYQVTQFGKPVTLSCSQTLNHNVMYWYQQKSSQAPKLLFHYYDKDFNNEADTPDNFQSRRPNTSFCFLDIRSPGLGDTAMYLCATSRERTGGIYNEQFFGPGTRLTVL.

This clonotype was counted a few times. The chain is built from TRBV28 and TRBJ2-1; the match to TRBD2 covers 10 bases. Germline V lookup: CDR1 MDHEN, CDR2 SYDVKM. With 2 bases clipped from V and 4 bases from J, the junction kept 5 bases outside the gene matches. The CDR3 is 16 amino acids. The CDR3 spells CASSLEAGGRYNEQFF. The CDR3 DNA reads TGTGCCAGCAGTTTAGAAGCGGGGGGGCGGTACAATGAGCAGTTCTTC.

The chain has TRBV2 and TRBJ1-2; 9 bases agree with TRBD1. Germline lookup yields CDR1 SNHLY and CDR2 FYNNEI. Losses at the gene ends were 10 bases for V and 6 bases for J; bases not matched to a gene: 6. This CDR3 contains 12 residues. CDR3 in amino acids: CATGQGIDGYTF. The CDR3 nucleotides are TGTGCCACTGGACAGGGGATCGATGGCTACACCTTC.

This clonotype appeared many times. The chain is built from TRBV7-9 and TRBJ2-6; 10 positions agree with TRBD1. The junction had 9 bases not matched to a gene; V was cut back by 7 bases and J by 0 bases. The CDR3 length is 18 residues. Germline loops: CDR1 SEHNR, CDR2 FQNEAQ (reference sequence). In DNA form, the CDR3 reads TGTGCCAGCATTACGACAGGGGGCTTAAGCTCTGGGGCCAACGTCCTGACTTTC. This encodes CASITTGGLSSGANVLTF.

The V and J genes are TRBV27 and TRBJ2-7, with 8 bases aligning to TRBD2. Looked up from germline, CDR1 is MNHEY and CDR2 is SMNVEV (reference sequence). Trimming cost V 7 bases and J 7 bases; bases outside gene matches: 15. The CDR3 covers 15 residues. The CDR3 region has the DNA TGTGCCAGCACAGACGGGGGGGCTGGCCATATGGAGCAGTACTTC. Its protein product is CASTDGGAGHMEQYF.

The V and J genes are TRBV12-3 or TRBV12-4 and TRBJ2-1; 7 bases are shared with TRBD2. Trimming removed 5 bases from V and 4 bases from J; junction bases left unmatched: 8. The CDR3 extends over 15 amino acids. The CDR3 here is CASSPTSPPYNEQFF. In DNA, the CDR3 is TGTGCCAGCAGTCCGACTAGCCCCCCTTACAATGAGCAGTTCTTC.

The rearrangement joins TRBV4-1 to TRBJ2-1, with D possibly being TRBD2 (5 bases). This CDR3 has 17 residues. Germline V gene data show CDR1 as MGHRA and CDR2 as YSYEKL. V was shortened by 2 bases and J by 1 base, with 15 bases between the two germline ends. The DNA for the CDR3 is TGCGCCAGCAGCCAAATCACAATCGGGGAGTCCTACAATGAGCAGTTCTTC. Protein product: CASSQITIGESYNEQFF.

The CDR3 DNA reads as TGTGCCAGCACCGGCACCTACGAGCAGTACGTC. It is translated as CASTGTYEQYV. V and J are TRBV6-1 and TRBJ2-7; no firm D call. V was pared by 7 bases and J by 2 bases, with 6 bases between. There are 11 residues in the CDR3. Per the germline V gene, CDR1 is MNHNS and CDR2 is SASEGT.

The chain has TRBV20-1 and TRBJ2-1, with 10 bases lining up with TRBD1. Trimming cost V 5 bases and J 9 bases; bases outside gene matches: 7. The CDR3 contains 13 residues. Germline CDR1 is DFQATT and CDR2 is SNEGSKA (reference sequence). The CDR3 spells CSAPRDRGPEQFF. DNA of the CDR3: TGCAGTGCTCCGAGGGACAGGGGTCCTGAGCAGTTCTTC.

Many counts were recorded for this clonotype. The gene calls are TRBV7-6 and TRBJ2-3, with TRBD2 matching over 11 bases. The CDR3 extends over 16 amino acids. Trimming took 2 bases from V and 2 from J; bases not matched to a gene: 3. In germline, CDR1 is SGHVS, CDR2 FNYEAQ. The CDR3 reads CASSLMTSGATDTQYF. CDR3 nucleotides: TGTGCCAGCAGCTTAATGACTAGCGGGGCCACAGATACGCAGTATTTT.

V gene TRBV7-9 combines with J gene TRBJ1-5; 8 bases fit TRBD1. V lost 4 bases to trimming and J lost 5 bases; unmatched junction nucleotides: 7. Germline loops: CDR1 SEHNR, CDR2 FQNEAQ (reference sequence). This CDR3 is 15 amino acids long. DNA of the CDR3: TGTGCCAGCAGCTACGGACAGGGAGGCGATCAGCCCCAGCATTTT. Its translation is CASSYGQGGDQPQHF.